This T cell receptor beta chain was recorded in a study of Graves' ophthalmopathy and Graves' hyperthyroidism. Study-level points and caveats: Separation of ophthalmopathy from stable hyperthyroidism was achieved by a 13-signature model, at roughly 90% sensitivity and around 81% specificity.

In this sample, this clonotype turned up many times. As yet, its antigen is unknown. The authors amplified TCR beta CDR3 regions from RNA transcripts. Second-round multiplex PCR followed a first-round RT-PCR using HTBI primers. TCRdb called the multiplex PCR reads again in MiXCR, with one record for every CDR3 protein. The sample carries 650,000 to 900,000 distinct CDR3 sequences, around 40% recorded once. The receptor was isolated from an adult man with Graves' ophthalmopathy. The sample taken for sequencing was peripheral blood.

In DNA form, the CDR3 reads TGTGCCACCACCCCCGGGACATCCGGCGGCGAGCAGTACTTC. It codes for CATTPGTSGGEQYF. V is TRBV15 and J is TRBJ2-7; the D gene is possibly TRBD1 (6 bases). The CDR3 has 14 amino acids. Germline loops: CDR1 LNHNV, CDR2 YYDKDF (reference sequence). V gave up 7 bases and J gave up 6 bases, with 19 bases separating them.